This is a list of T cell receptor beta chains from one sample in a study of cytomegalovirus exposure and HLA in healthy donors. TCRdb keeps only in-frame clones here, not all; method: immunoSEQ multiplex PCR. The table records 95,000 to 110,000 clones, around 76% of them present only once. Sequenced: PBMCs. The receptors were gathered from a man aged 30 to 45 in good health and CMV-seropositive. CDR3s include the opening cysteine and the closing phenylalanine or tryptophan. The D gene is left open where the match is weak. A clone size is listed for some rows: how often the clone was seen (once, few, many), or a class if it is expanded.

CDR3 | DNA | size | J | V | D
CASSLEGRGTEAFF | TGCGCCAGCAGCTTGGAGGGCCGGGGCACTGAAGCTTTCTTT | NA | TRBJ1-1 | TRBV5-1 | NA
CASSPTSGYEQYF | TGTGCCAGCAGTCCAACTAGCGGCTACGAGCAGTACTTC | NA | TRBJ2-7 | TRBV7-9 | TRBD2
CASSPETGGNKKLFF | TGTGCCAGCAGCCCCGAGACAGGGGGCAATAAAAAACTGTTTTTT | NA | TRBJ1-4 | TRBV5-8 | TRBD1
CASSSPLGLAGGLNEQFF | TGTGCCAGCAGCTCCCCCCTGGGACTAGCGGGGGGGCTGAATGAGCAGTTCTTC | NA | TRBJ2-1 | TRBV7-2 | TRBD2
CASSLALGVLSGELFF | TGTGCCAGCAGCTTGGCCTTAGGGGTATTATCCGGGGAGCTGTTTTTT | once | TRBJ2-2 | TRBV5-4 | NA
CASSDRDTDTQYF | TGTGCCAGCAGCGACAGAGACACAGATACGCAGTATTTT | NA | TRBJ2-3 | TRBV9 | NA
CASSPRQTANTEAFF | TGTGCCAGCTCACCCAGACAGACAGCGAACACTGAAGCTTTCTTT | NA | TRBJ1-1 | TRBV18 | NA
CASSPTGGGGYTF | TGTGCCAGCAGCCCTACAGGGGGCGGCGGCTACACCTTC | NA | TRBJ1-2 | TRBV5-6 | TRBD1
CASSPLAGNNEQFF | TGTGCCAGCAGTCCACTAGCGGGTAACAATGAGCAGTTCTTC | NA | TRBJ2-1 | TRBV27 | TRBD2
CASSPPGTSGMTQYF | TGTGCCAGCAGCCCCCCCGGGACTAGCGGGATGACCCAGTACTTC | NA | TRBJ2-5 | TRBV9 | TRBD2
CASSQGLGLAGIYEQYF | TGCGCCAGCAGCCAAGGCCTAGGACTAGCGGGGATCTACGAGCAGTACTTC | NA | TRBJ2-7 | TRBV4-1 | TRBD2
CASSGSQETQYF | TGCGCCAGCAGTGGCAGTCAAGAGACCCAGTACTTC | few | TRBJ2-5 | TRBV5-1 | NA
CASSPPLERPEFYGYTF | TGTGCCAGCTCACCACCGTTGGAGCGACCCGAGTTCTATGGCTACACCTTC | few | TRBJ1-2 | TRBV18 | NA
CASSQLTGKNSQYF | TGTGCCAGCAGCCAATTGACAGGAAAAAACAGTCAGTACTTC | NA | TRBJ2-4 | TRBV5-4 | NA
CASSDPGYSIREQYF | TGCGCCAGCAGTGATCCGGGGTATAGTATACGAGAGCAGTACTTC | NA | TRBJ2-7 | TRBV10-1 | NA
CASSAGGGTHGYTF | TGTGCCAGCAGCGCCGGTGGGGGGACCCATGGCTACACCTTC | NA | TRBJ1-2 | TRBV2 | NA
CASSLAGETDTQYF | TGTGCCAGCAGTTTAGCGGGGGAGACAGATACGCAGTATTTT | NA | TRBJ2-3 | TRBV6-1 | TRBD2
CASRPSGGYQPQHF | TGTGCCAGTAGGCCCTCGGGGGGCTATCAGCCCCAGCATTTT | NA | TRBJ1-5 | TRBV19 | NA
CASIFTSDRGYGYTF | TGTGCCAGTATTTTTACGTCAGACAGGGGTTATGGCTACACCTTC | NA | TRBJ1-2 | TRBV19 | TRBD1
CASSLETHFISRGYGYTF | TGTGCCAGCAGCTTAGAGACCCACTTCATCTCTCGGGGCTATGGCTACACCTTC | few | TRBJ1-2 | TRBV13 | NA
CAAGQGYAGELFF | TGTGCCGCGGGACAGGGCTATGCCGGGGAGCTGTTTTTT | NA | TRBJ2-2 | TRBV6-5 | TRBD1
CAWSVPRLAGAGGETQYF | TGTGCCTGGAGTGTACCCCGACTAGCGGGGGCAGGAGGAGAGACCCAGTACTTC | once | TRBJ2-5 | TRBV30 | TRBD2
CATSRDQSLGGFEQYF | TGTGCCACCAGCAGAGATCAATCTCTCGGAGGGTTCGAGCAGTACTTC | NA | TRBJ2-7 | TRBV15 | NA
CASSMYSAGGPNEQFF | TGTGCCAGTAGTATGTACTCAGCGGGGGGTCCCAATGAGCAGTTCTTC | few | TRBJ2-1 | TRBV19 | TRBD2
CASSQASSGVYEQYF | TGTGCCAGCAGCCAAGCGAGTTCGGGAGTCTACGAGCAGTACTTC | once | TRBJ2-7 | TRBV14 | NA
CASSIIVVETGPYNEQFF | TGTGCCAGTAGTATAATAGTTGTGGAGACAGGTCCCTACAATGAGCAGTTCTTC | NA | TRBJ2-1 | TRBV19 | NA
CASSFNRVAEAFF | TGTGCCAGCAGCTTCAACCGGGTCGCTGAAGCTTTCTTT | NA | TRBJ1-1 | TRBV5-6 | NA
CASSLSRREIYGYTF | TGTGCCAGCAGTTTATCGCGGCGGGAGATCTATGGCTACACCTTC | NA | TRBJ1-2 | TRBV27 | NA
CASREKLGQGQKETQYF | TGTGCCAGCAGAGAGAAACTCGGACAGGGGCAGAAAGAGACCCAGTACTTC | NA | TRBJ2-5 | TRBV27 | TRBD1
CASSLRGRAQPQHF | TGTGCCAGCAGCTTACGGGGGAGGGCTCAGCCCCAGCATTTT | NA | TRBJ1-5 | TRBV7-6 | NA
CAIRPGQQETQYF | TGTGCCATCAGACCGGGACAACAAGAGACCCAGTACTTC | NA | TRBJ2-5 | TRBV10-3 | NA
CASSYLADSYEQYF | TGTGCCAGCAGCTACTTAGCGGACTCCTACGAGCAGTACTTC | NA | TRBJ2-7 | TRBV5-4 | NA
CASSKRDRGRSTEAFF | TGTGCCAGCAGCAAAAGGGACAGGGGGCGCAGCACTGAAGCTTTCTTT | few | TRBJ1-1 | TRBV21-1 | NA
CASSLGQGLGRKNTEAFF | TGTGCCAGCAGCTTAGGACAGGGGTTGGGACGAAAGAACACTGAAGCTTTCTTT | NA | TRBJ1-1 | TRBV11-2 | TRBD1
CASSIAETSFDEQFF | TGTGCCAGTAGTATCGCCGAGACTAGCTTCGATGAGCAGTTCTTC | NA | TRBJ2-1 | TRBV19 | TRBD2
CASSREGFLGGGNTIYF | TGTGCCAGCAGCCGTGAGGGGTTCCTAGGGGGTGGAAACACCATATATTTT | once | TRBJ1-3 | TRBV9 | NA
CASIRGSQTYNEQFF | TGTGCCAGCATCCGAGGCAGCCAAACCTACAATGAGCAGTTCTTC | NA | TRBJ2-1 | TRBV6-1 | NA
CASKRDQRGDEQYF | TGCGCCAGCAAGAGAGACCAGCGGGGGGACGAGCAGTACTTC | NA | TRBJ2-7 | TRBV10-1 | TRBD2
CASSINVGESGEAFF | TGTGCCAGTAGTATTAACGTCGGGGAATCGGGTGAAGCTTTCTTT | NA | TRBJ1-1 | TRBV19 | NA
CASSPPGGRETQYF | TGTGCCAGCTCACCCCCGGGAGGGAGAGAGACCCAGTACTTC | NA | TRBJ2-5 | TRBV18 | TRBD2
CASSYLAEGTEAFF | TGTGCCAGCAGTTACCTCGCGGAGGGCACTGAAGCTTTCTTT | few | TRBJ1-1 | TRBV6-5 | NA